The TCR beta chain described here comes from a study of T cell responses to AZD1222 COVID-19 vaccine. Study-level findings and limits: The study sampled repertoires only after the peak T cell response.

Sequencing was performed with immunoSEQ multiplex PCR; in TCRdb, only in-frame clones are kept and a portion is missing. The sample has about 130,000 clones, about 91% seen once; the top ten hold around 1.9%. This CDR3 contains 15 residues. The V gene end was trimmed by 6 bases and the J gene end by 5 bases; junction bases not matched to a gene: 13. Germline loops: CDR1 LNHDA, CDR2 SQIVND (reference sequence). Comments on this clone: Its matching antigen is unknown.

The sequenced sample was peripheral blood, obtained on day 0 of AZD1222 vaccination. The rearrangement links TRBV19 to TRBJ2-7, with 7 bases identical to TRBD1. This TCR was recovered from an adult in good health. The CDR3 DNA is TGTGCCAGTAGCCACAGACAGGGCCTACCTGACGAGCAGTACTTC. This translates into CASSHRQGLPDEQYF.